This T cell receptor (beta chain) was documented in a study of blood T cell repertoires in COVID-19. Background on the study: Sites across the United States, Italy and Spain contributed samples from acute and convalescent COVID-19. Sources were T cells, B-cell-depleted T cells, or PBMCs; the material itself was cDNA or gDNA.

There are 15 residues in the CDR3. CDR1 and CDR2 (germline): SGHVS, FQNEAQ. V lost 1 base and J lost 3, with 12 bases in between. In the original analysis: Scientists estimated how many nucleated cells there were by amplifying reference gene primers. Sequencing was performed with immunoSEQ multiplex PCR; in TCRdb, only in-frame clones are kept and a portion is missing. For V, J and clone size, that table is used; D and trimming come from the DNA. This table has about 86,000 clones, about 85% appearing once. This clone was seen just once. The receptor was derived from a man in his fifties or sixties with acute or convalescent COVID-19. This chain links TRBV7-8 with TRBJ2-5; the D is unclear. The specimen was peripheral blood. The CDR3 region is CASSLEGGYKETQYF. In nucleotides, the CDR3 is TGTGCCAGCAGCTTAGAAGGCGGCTATAAAGAGACCCAGTACTTC.